These 26 T cell receptor beta chains share one sample of origin, sequenced in a study of T cells in Graves' hyperthyroidism and ophthalmopathy. RNA transcripts provided the source from which TCR beta CDR3 regions were amplified. With the HTBI primer set, the TCR CDR3 went through a first round of RT-PCR. TCRdb itself ran the multiplex PCR reads through MiXCR, one entry per CDR3 protein. The sample yields a few hundred thousand distinct CDR3 sequences, around 20% seen once. Sequenced: blood. The receptors shown here come from a man between 18 and 29 years old with Graves' ophthalmopathy.

Details on this clonotype: One end of the junction does not line up with germline, which may come from a read error. The V gene is TRBV27, the J gene TRBJ2-3; 7 nucleotides align to TRBD1. The CDR3 is 15 residues long. The V gene's germline CDR1 is MNHEY and CDR2 SMNVEV (reference sequence). The CDR3 spells CARSRTGDLTDTQYF. The CDR3 DNA is TGTGCCCGCAGTCGCACAGGGGACCTCACAGATACGCAGTATTTT.

In regard to this clonotype: A read error is likely, as this CDR3 ends without the conserved phenylalanine or tryptophan. The chain uses TRBV5-8 and TRBJ1-2, with unresolved D. The CDR3 has 13 amino acids. V gave up 4 bases and J gave up 6 bases, with 13 bases separating them. Germline V lookup: CDR1 SGHTS, CDR2 YDEGEE. The CDR3 loop reads CASSPRYADGYTL. The DNA for the CDR3 is TGTGCCAGCAGCCCCAGGTATGCGGATGGCTACACCCTC.

A note on this clonotype: A much larger clone differs by one base, so this may be a read error. The chain is built from TRBV3-1 and TRBJ2-1; 10 bases line up with TRBD1. The CDR3 covers 15 residues. Germline V gene lookup returns CDR1 LGHDT and CDR2 YNNKEL (reference sequence). CDR3 amino acids: CASSQGTGGDNGQFF. The CDR3 DNA reads as TGTGCCAGCAGCCAAGGGACAGGGGGGGACAATGGGCAGTTCTTC.

The chain is built from TRBV9 and TRBJ1-2; TRBD1 might be the D (6 bases). The CDR3 totals 15 residues. CDR1 and CDR2 from the germline V gene are SGDLS and YYNGEE. Trimming stripped 0 bases from V and 5 bases from J, with 14 bases between. DNA of the CDR3: TGTGCCAGCAGCGTAGGGGCGAGGGGGGCTTATGGCTACACCTTC. Translating gives CASSVGARGAYGYTF.

This clonotype was picked up many times. The gene calls are TRBV2 and TRBJ2-7; no reliable D call. V lost 0 bases, J lost 1 base, and 7 bases lay in between. The CDR3 has 14 residues. Germline CDR1 is SNHLY and CDR2 is FYNNEI. For the CDR3, the DNA is TGTGCCAGCAGTGAAGCCAACAGATCCTACGAGCAGTACTTC. This codes for CASSEANRSYEQYF.

This clonotype was detected many times. V is TRBV9 and J is TRBJ2-7, with a tentative D call TRBD2 (7 bases). V lost 3 bases and J lost 0, with 13 bases in between. Germline V lookup: CDR1 SGDLS, CDR2 YYNGEE. The CDR3 consists of 15 residues. CDR3 DNA sequence: TGTGCCAGCAGCGGAGGGGGGGGCAACTCCTACGAGCAGTACTTC. Translated: CASSGGGGNSYEQYF.

This clonotype has just a few counts. The chain combines TRBV10-3 with TRBJ1-1, with TRBD1 matching over 7 bases. The CDR3 extends over 12 amino acids. Germline lookup yields CDR1 ENHRY and CDR2 SYGVKD. The V gene end was trimmed by 4 bases and the J gene end by 7 bases; junction bases not matched to a gene: 3. The CDR3 here is CAISAGQFEAFF. The DNA for the CDR3 is TGTGCCATCAGTGCGGGACAGTTTGAAGCTTTCTTT.

This chain joins TRBV4-2 and TRBJ1-4; no firm D call. CDR3 size: 15 residues. V was trimmed by 3 bases and J by 7 bases, leaving 15 bases between them. The germline CDR1 and CDR2 sequences are LGHNA and YNFKEQ. CDR3 sequence: CASSHRYSSGEKLFF. For the CDR3, the DNA is TGTGCCAGCAGCCACAGATACTCCTCGGGTGAAAAACTGTTTTTT.

This clonotype has just a few counts. The V call is TRBV7-8, the J call TRBJ1-1; D perhaps matches TRBD1 (5 bases). This CDR3 contains 15 residues. Germline assignment: CDR1 SGHVS and CDR2 FQNEAQ. Trimming stripped 1 base from V and 0 bases from J, with 9 bases between. CDR3 nucleotides: TGTGCCAGCAGCTTAGGGGGGTCGATGAACACTGAAGCTTTCTTT. Protein product: CASSLGGSMNTEAFF.

In this sample, this clonotype turned up many times. The chain links TRBV5-1 to TRBJ1-1, with TRBD1 as a possible D gene (5 bases). Trimming left V 3 bases short and J 4 bases short, with 16 bases between. Looked up from germline, CDR1 is SGHRS and CDR2 is YFSETQ. This CDR3 spans 15 amino acids. The CDR3, as DNA: TGCGCCAGCAGCTCCGATCTGGAGGGGAGCACTGAAGCTTTCTTT. Its translation is CASSSDLEGSTEAFF.

The J gene is TRBJ2-1, the V gene TRBV11-3; 8 bases match TRBD2. V gave up 5 bases and J gave up 1 base; unmatched junction bases: 19. CDR3 length equals 20 residues. The germline V gene encodes CDR1 SGHNT and CDR2 YENEEA. In DNA, the CDR3 is TGTGCCAGCAGCCCTCCACCGGGACTAGAGCTCGGGAGGTCCTACAATGAGCAGTTCTTC. This sequence encodes CASSPPPGLELGRSYNEQFF.

The genes are TRBV28 and TRBJ1-2; no definite D call. The CDR3 has 15 amino acids. V was pared by 3 bases and J by 1 base, with 12 bases between. Germline V lookup: CDR1 MDHEN, CDR2 SYDVKM. Here the CDR3 DNA reads TGTGCCAGCAGTTTGTCATTCCCGAATAACTATGGCTACACCTTC. Translated, it gives CASSLSFPNNYGYTF.

This clonotype was counted at least ten times. This chain uses TRBV11-2 with TRBJ2-1, with 9 nucleotides matching TRBD1. Germline V lookup: CDR1 SGHAT, CDR2 FQNNGV. The CDR3 covers 13 residues. The V segment lost 5 bases and the J segment 8 bases; nucleotides outside the gene matches: 4. CDR3 in amino acids: CASSTRQGDEQFF. The CDR3 DNA follows: TGTGCCAGCAGCACCCGACAGGGGGATGAGCAGTTCTTC.

This clonotype was counted ten times or more. The chain combines TRBV12-3 or TRBV12-4 with TRBJ2-7, with D perhaps TRBD1 (6 bases). The V and J ends lost 4 bases and 3 bases respectively, with 22 bases between them. This CDR3 is 17 amino acids long. The DNA of the CDR3 is TGTGCCAGCAGTTCCCCTATTGGCTCAGGGGCCTTCTACGAGCAGTACTTC. Protein sequence: CASSSPIGSGAFYEQYF.

The chain couples TRBV5-5 to TRBJ2-5; unclear D gene. The CDR3 sequence is 14 residues long. Trimming left V 1 base short and J 2 bases short, with 9 bases between. CDR1 SGHKS and CDR2 YYEKEE come from the germline V gene (reference sequence). The CDR3 is CASSLIWMQETQYF. The DNA of the CDR3 is TGTGCCAGCAGCTTGATTTGGATGCAAGAGACCCAGTACTTC.

This clonotype came up many times. The chain employs TRBV10-3 and TRBJ2-5, with 12 bases identical to TRBD2. The V gene's germline CDR1 is ENHRY and CDR2 SYGVKD. The CDR3 has 15 amino acids. V shed 6 bases and J 1 base; nucleotides not matched to a gene: 3. The CDR3 spells CAIRETSGGQETQYF. The CDR3 DNA sequence: TGTGCCATCAGGGAGACTAGCGGGGGCCAAGAGACCCAGTACTTC.

This clonotype was observed at least ten times. V is TRBV5-5 and J is TRBJ2-1; D might be TRBD1 or TRBD2, each matching 6 bases. CDR1 and CDR2 from the germline V gene are SGHKS and YYEKEE (reference sequence). The CDR3 extends over 14 amino acids. The V gene lost 4 bases and the J gene lost 7 bases, with 15 bases spanning the gap. The DNA of the CDR3 is TGTGCCAGCAGCGTCGGGTTAGGGGGGAATGAGCAGTTCTTC. This gives the protein CASSVGLGGNEQFF.

This clonotype was observed many times. The chain joins TRBV5-1 to TRBJ2-7, with a weak D call TRBD2 (5 bases). V lost 5 bases to trimming and J lost 7 bases, with 19 bases between them. Germline lookup yields CDR1 SGHRS and CDR2 YFSETQ. CDR3 length equals 14 residues. The CDR3 DNA reads as TGCGCCAGCAGACGCCCAAGTCCATCGGGAGAGCAGTACTTC. This gives the protein CASRRPSPSGEQYF.

The CDR3 loop reads CASSVTGGRDTQYF. CDR3 nucleotides: TGTGCCAGCAGTGTGACAGGGGGCCGGGATACGCAGTATTTT. This chain joins TRBV12-3 or TRBV12-4 and TRBJ2-3, with TRBD1 matching 10 bases. This CDR3 contains 14 residues. Unmatched junction bases numbered 5, after V lost 5 bases and J lost 6 bases.

The table lists this clonotype with a few counts. The chain uses TRBV5-1 and TRBJ2-7; 8 nucleotides align to TRBD1. The CDR3 extends over 18 amino acids. V shed 4 bases, J shed 7 bases, and the junction held 22 bases outside the gene matches. Germline V gene sequence: CDR1 SGHRS, CDR2 YFSETQ. The CDR3 protein is CASSQAVHVQGARGEQYF. Written as DNA, the CDR3 is TGCGCCAGCAGCCAAGCCGTCCACGTGCAGGGGGCGCGAGGGGAGCAGTACTTC.

This clonotype was observed at least ten times. The chain joins TRBV12-3 or TRBV12-4 to TRBJ2-7; perhaps TRBD1 as D (6 bases). V lost 9 bases and J lost 2, with 14 bases in between. This CDR3 has 13 residues. The CDR3, as DNA: TGTGCCAGTAAACAGGGTGGAGCCTACGAGCAGTACTTC. Amino acid sequence: CASKQGGAYEQYF.

This clonotype was seen ten or more times. This sequence joins TRBV3-1 and TRBJ1-1; D ambiguous. The V end lost 1 base, the J end lost 7 bases, and 16 bases lay between the germline ends. The CDR3 has 15 amino acids. Germline V CDR1 and CDR2: LGHDT, YNNKEL (reference sequence). In DNA, the CDR3 is TGTGCCAGCAGCCAAGTATCCACGGCGAGTATTGAAGCTTTCTTT. Translation gives CASSQVSTASIEAFF.

Ten or more counts support this clonotype. The CDR3 sequence is CASSPGGSTGTNQPQHF. CDR3 DNA sequence: TGTGCCAGCTCACCCGGGGGTTCGACGGGGACGAATCAGCCCCAGCATTTT. The genes are TRBV18 and TRBJ1-5; TRBD1 is a possible D gene (5 bases). The CDR3 runs to 17 residues. In germline, CDR1 is KGHSH, CDR2 LQKENI. Trimming shortened V by 3 bases and J by 4 bases, and 19 bases separated the two germline ends.

V is TRBV28 and J is TRBJ1-5, with D hard to call. The CDR3 extends over 13 amino acids. V lost 9 bases, J lost 5 bases, and 14 bases lay in between. Per the germline V gene, CDR1 is MDHEN and CDR2 is SYDVKM. The CDR3 sequence is CASSGIPDQPQHF. CDR3 nucleotide sequence: TGTGCCAGTAGTGGCATACCGGATCAGCCCCAGCATTTT.

The table lists this clonotype with a few counts. This sequence joins TRBV9 and TRBJ2-6, with D possibly TRBD1 on 6 matching bases. Germline V gives CDR1 SGDLS, CDR2 YYNGEE. The CDR3 is made up of 19 amino acids. V lost 3 bases and J 0 bases, leaving 19 bases between the germline ends. In nucleotides, the CDR3 is TGTGCCAGCAGCGGAACACAGGGAGTGGGTAGCTCTGGGGCCAACGTCCTGACTTTC. This codes for CASSGTQGVGSSGANVLTF. The whole variable domain, remainder taken from reference TRBV9 and TRBJ2-6, is DSGVTQTPKHLITATGQRVTLRCSPRSGDLSVYWYQQSLDQGLQFLIQYYNGEERAKGNILERFSAQQFPDLHSELNLSSLELGDSALYFCASSGTQGVGSSGANVLTFGAGSRLTVL.

Many counts were recorded for this clonotype. The CDR3 nucleotides are TGTGCCAGCAACGGACTAGCGGGGGCAGGGGAGCTGTTTTTT. This sequence encodes CASNGLAGAGELFF. V and J are TRBV2 and TRBJ2-2; 13 bases agree with TRBD2. Trimming removed 7 bases from V and 8 bases from J; junction bases left unmatched: 4. Germline lookup yields CDR1 SNHLY and CDR2 FYNNEI. The CDR3 loop spans 14 amino acids.